A selection of T cell receptor beta chains follows, all from one sample in a study of shared clonotypes between healthy human individuals. Here immunoSEQ multiplex PCR was the method, and the copy in TCRdb shows in-frame clones only, minus some. The sample contains roughly 200,000 clones, 66% of which appear only once. What was sequenced was memory CD4+ T cells sorted from blood. These receptors were obtained from a young man in good health. Each CDR3 is given with its conserved first and last residue. Each record gives: V gene, J gene, clone size, D gene, CDR3 DNA, CDR3 protein. A D gene is named only where the DNA matches it firmly. Clone sizes are given selectively: once, few, many, or a class where the clone is expanded.

V: TRBV4-1
J: TRBJ2-7
size: -
D: TRBD1
DNA: TGCGCCAGCAGCCAGAAGGGACAGGGGGCGTTCGAGCAGTACTTC
CDR3: CASSQKGQGAFEQYF

V: TRBV18
J: TRBJ2-7
size: few
D: TRBD2
DNA: TGTGCCAGCGCCCCAGGGCGGGGGAAGGTGGAGCAGTACTTC
CDR3: CASAPGRGKVEQYF

V: TRBV7-2
J: TRBJ2-1
size: -
D: TRBD2
DNA: TGTGCCAGCAGCTGGGACTATAACAATGAGCAGTTCTTC
CDR3: CASSWDYNNEQFF

V: TRBV7-2
J: TRBJ2-4
size: -
D: TRBD2
DNA: TGTGCCAGCAGCCTCGGACTAGCAAACATTCAGTACTTC
CDR3: CASSLGLANIQYF

V: TRBV6-6
J: TRBJ2-3
size: once
D: TRBD2
DNA: TGTGCCAGCAGTCAAGGGCTAGCGGGAGGTACGCAGTATTTT
CDR3: CASSQGLAGGTQYF

V: TRBV6-5
J: TRBJ1-1
size: few
D: -
DNA: TGTGCCAGCATTTCGATTGGGCTTTCCACTGAAGCTTTCTTT
CDR3: CASISIGLSTEAFF

V: TRBV29-1
J: TRBJ1-1
size: -
D: TRBD1
DNA: TGCAGCGTCCAGGACAGGGGGCCTGGCACTGAAGCTTTCTTT
CDR3: CSVQDRGPGTEAFF

V: TRBV6-5
J: TRBJ1-2
size: once
D: -
DNA: TGTGCCAGCAGTTACCGGGCAGGGAGAGGCTACACCTTC
CDR3: CASSYRAGRGYTF

V: TRBV6-6
J: TRBJ2-3
size: few
D: -
DNA: TGTGCCAGCAGCACCAAGGATACGCAGTATTTT
CDR3: CASSTKDTQYF

V: TRBV14
J: TRBJ2-1
size: -
D: -
DNA: TGTGCCAGCAGCCATGATCCGTGGGGTGAGCAGTTCTTC
CDR3: CASSHDPWGEQFF

V: TRBV11-2
J: TRBJ1-1
size: -
D: TRBD1
DNA: TGTGCCAGCAGCTTAGGACAGGGGTTCGCCACTGAAGCTTTCTTT
CDR3: CASSLGQGFATEAFF

V: TRBV14
J: TRBJ2-1
size: few
D: TRBD2
DNA: TGTGCCAGCAGCCAAGTGACTAGCGGGAGGATCTACAATGAGCAGTTCTTC
CDR3: CASSQVTSGRIYNEQFF

V: TRBV4-3
J: TRBJ2-3
size: -
D: TRBD1
DNA: TGCGCCAGCAGCCAAGATGTGGGACAGAAATTAGTCCCCCACACAGATACGCAGTATTTT
CDR3: CASSQDVGQKLVPHTDTQYF

V: TRBV13
J: TRBJ1-2
size: few
D: -
DNA: TGTGCCAGCAGCCCCCGGAGGAACTATGGCTACACCTTC
CDR3: CASSPRRNYGYTF

V: TRBV5-1
J: TRBJ1-4
size: -
D: -
DNA: TGCGCCAGCAGCTTGAATCCCGACCAAGGCGGAAAACTGTTTTTT
CDR3: CASSLNPDQGGKLFF

V: TRBV6-5
J: TRBJ1-5
size: -
D: -
DNA: TGTGCCAGCAGTTACCCGGGTGGGGTCCAGCATTTT
CDR3: CASSYPGGVQHF

V: TRBV2
J: TRBJ1-4
size: few
D: TRBD1
DNA: TGTGCCAGCAGTGGGGGGACAGGGAACGAAAAACTGTTTTTT
CDR3: CASSGGTGNEKLFF

V: TRBV7-8
J: TRBJ2-1
size: -
D: -
DNA: TGTGCCAGCAGCTTAGGCAGGGCAAATGAGCAGTTCTTC
CDR3: CASSLGRANEQFF

V: TRBV5-1
J: TRBJ2-2
size: many
D: TRBD2
DNA: TGCGCCAGCCAGAAACTAGCGGGAGGGAATATCGGGGAGCTGTTTTTT
CDR3: CASQKLAGGNIGELFF

V: TRBV6-1
J: TRBJ1-2
size: -
D: -
DNA: TGTGCCAGCAGTGCAGAACCGGGACGGCACTATGGCTACACCTTC
CDR3: CASSAEPGRHYGYTF

V: TRBV5-4
J: TRBJ2-7
size: -
D: TRBD1
DNA: TGTGCCAGCAGCCACGACAGGGGCCACGAGCAGTACTTC
CDR3: CASSHDRGHEQYF

V: TRBV28
J: TRBJ2-3
size: -
D: TRBD2
DNA: TGTGCCAGCACGGGAGGAGGACCAGATACGCAGTATTTT
CDR3: CASTGGGPDTQYF

V: TRBV7-2
J: TRBJ2-7
size: -
D: TRBD1
DNA: TGTGCCAGCGTTGGACAGGGGGCGCGAGAGCAGTACTTC
CDR3: CASVGQGAREQYF

V: TRBV7-2
J: TRBJ1-2
size: -
D: TRBD1
DNA: TGTGCCAGCAGCTTTGACGACAGGGGGTTTGTTTATGGCTACACCTTC
CDR3: CASSFDDRGFVYGYTF

V: TRBV20-1
J: TRBJ2-3
size: -
D: -
DNA: TGCAGTGCTAGAGAGACAGATACGCAGTATTTT
CDR3: CSARETDTQYF

V: TRBV7-3
J: TRBJ2-7
size: -
D: -
DNA: TGTGCCAGCAGCTTGATGGCAGCCTCCTACGAGCAGTACTTC
CDR3: CASSLMAASYEQYF

V: TRBV6-1
J: TRBJ1-1
size: -
D: -
DNA: TGTGCCAGCAGTGAATGGGAGGAAGCTTTCTTT
CDR3: CASSEWEEAFF

V: TRBV18
J: TRBJ1-1
size: -
D: TRBD1
DNA: TGTGCCAGCTCCCCCGCCGGGACAGGGGTTAACACTGAAGCTTTCTTT
CDR3: CASSPAGTGVNTEAFF

V: TRBV5-1
J: TRBJ2-2
size: many
D: -
DNA: TGCGCCAGCAGCTTGGATGGGGCGTATAACACCGGGGAGCTGTTTTTT
CDR3: CASSLDGAYNTGELFF